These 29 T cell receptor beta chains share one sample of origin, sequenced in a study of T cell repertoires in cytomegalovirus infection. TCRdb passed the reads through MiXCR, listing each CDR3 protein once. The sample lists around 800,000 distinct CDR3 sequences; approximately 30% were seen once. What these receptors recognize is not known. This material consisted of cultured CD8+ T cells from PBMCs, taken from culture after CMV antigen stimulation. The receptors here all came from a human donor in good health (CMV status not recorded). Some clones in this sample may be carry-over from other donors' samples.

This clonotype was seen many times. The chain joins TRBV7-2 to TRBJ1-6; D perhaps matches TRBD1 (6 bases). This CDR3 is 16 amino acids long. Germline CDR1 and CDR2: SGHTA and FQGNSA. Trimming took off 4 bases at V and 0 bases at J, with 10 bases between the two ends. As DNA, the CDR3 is TGTGCCAGCAGCTCCACAGGGAGCTCCTATAATTCACCCCTCCACTTT. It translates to CASSSTGSSYNSPLHF.

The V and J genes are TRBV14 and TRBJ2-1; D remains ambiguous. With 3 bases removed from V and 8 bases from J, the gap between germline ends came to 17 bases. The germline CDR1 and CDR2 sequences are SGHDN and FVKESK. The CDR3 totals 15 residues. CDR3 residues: CASSQAGFARDEQFF. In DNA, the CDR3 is TGTGCCAGCAGCCAGGCCGGTTTCGCCCGCGATGAGCAGTTCTTC.

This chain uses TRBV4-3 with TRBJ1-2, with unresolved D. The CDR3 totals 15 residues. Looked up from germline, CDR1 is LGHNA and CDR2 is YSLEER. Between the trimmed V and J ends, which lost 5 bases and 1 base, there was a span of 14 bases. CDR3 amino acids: CASSSLVDYNYGYTF. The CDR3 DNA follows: TGCGCCAGCAGCTCACTTGTGGACTATAACTATGGCTACACCTTC.

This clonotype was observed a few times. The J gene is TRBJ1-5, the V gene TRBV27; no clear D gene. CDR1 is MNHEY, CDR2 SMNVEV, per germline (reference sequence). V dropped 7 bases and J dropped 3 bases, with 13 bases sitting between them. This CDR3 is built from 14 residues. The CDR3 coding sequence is TGTGCCAGCACAGGACCGGGTCTCAATCAGCCCCAGCATTTT. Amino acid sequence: CASTGPGLNQPQHF.

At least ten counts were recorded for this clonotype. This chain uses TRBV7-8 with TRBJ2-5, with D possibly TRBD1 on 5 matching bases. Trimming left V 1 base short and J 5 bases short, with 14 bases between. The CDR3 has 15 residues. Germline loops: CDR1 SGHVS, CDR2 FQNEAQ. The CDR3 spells CASSLEGRVTETQYF. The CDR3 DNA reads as TGTGCCAGCAGCTTAGAGGGCAGGGTGACCGAGACCCAGTACTTC.

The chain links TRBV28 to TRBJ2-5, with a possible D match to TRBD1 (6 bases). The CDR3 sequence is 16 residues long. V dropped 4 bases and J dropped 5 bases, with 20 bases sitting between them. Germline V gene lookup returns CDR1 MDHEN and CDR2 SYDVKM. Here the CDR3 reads CASSSPPTNRDETQYF. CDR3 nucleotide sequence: TGTGCCAGCAGTTCCCCACCTACCAACAGGGATGAGACCCAGTACTTC.

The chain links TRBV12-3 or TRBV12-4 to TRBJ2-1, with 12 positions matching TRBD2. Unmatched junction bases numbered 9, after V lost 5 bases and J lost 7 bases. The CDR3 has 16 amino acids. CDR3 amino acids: CASSRRTSGERNEQFF. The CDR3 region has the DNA TGTGCCAGCAGTCGAAGGACTAGCGGGGAAAGGAATGAGCAGTTCTTC.

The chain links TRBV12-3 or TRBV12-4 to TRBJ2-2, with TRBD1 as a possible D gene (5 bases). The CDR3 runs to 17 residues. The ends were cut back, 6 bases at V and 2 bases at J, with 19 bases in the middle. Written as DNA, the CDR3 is TGTGCCAGCAGATCCTTGATAAGGACAACTAACACCGGGGAGCTGTTTTTT. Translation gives CASRSLIRTTNTGELFF.

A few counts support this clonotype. In DNA, the CDR3 is TGTGCCAGCTCAACCGGGTCCTATAATCAGCCCCAGCATTTT. Encoded protein: CASSTGSYNQPQHF. The chain links TRBV18 to TRBJ1-5, with no clear D. Germline CDR1 KGHSH, CDR2 LQKENI. Trimming left V 5 bases short and J 4 bases short, with 12 bases between. The CDR3 extends over 14 amino acids.

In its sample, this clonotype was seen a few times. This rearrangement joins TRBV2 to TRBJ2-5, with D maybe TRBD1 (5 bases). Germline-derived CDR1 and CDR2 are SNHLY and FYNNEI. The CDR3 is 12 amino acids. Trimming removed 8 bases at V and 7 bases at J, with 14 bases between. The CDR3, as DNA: TGTGCCAGCCCTGAGTGGGGCGGGACCCAGTACTTC. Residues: CASPEWGGTQYF.

The CDR3, as DNA: TGTGCCAGCAGCTCAACAGTAGGGGAGTGGACAGGGTATGGAAACACCATATATTTT. This encodes CASSSTVGEWTGYGNTIYF. This chain connects TRBV7-9 to TRBJ1-3; 8 bases fit TRBD1. Germline loops: CDR1 SEHNR, CDR2 FQNEAQ (reference sequence). The V gene end was trimmed by 4 bases and the J gene end by 3 bases; junction bases not matched to a gene: 17. The CDR3 runs 19 residues. The whole variable domain, filled in from reference TRBV7-9 and TRBJ1-3, reads DTGVSQNPRHKITKRGQNVTFRCDPISEHNRLYWYRQTLGQGPEFLTYFQNEAQLEKSRLLSDRFSAERPKGSFSTLEIQRTEQGDSAMYLCASSSTVGEWTGYGNTIYFGEGSWLTVV.

DNA of the CDR3: TGCGCCAGCAGCTATACGCAGGGAGAGAACGGCTACACCTTC. Translated, it gives CASSYTQGENGYTF. The chain is built from TRBV5-1 and TRBJ1-2, with D maybe TRBD1 (5 bases). V dropped 3 bases and J dropped 8 bases, with 17 bases sitting between them. The V gene's germline CDR1 is SGHRS and CDR2 YFSETQ. The CDR3 runs 14 residues. Together with reference TRBV5-1 and TRBJ1-2, the CDR3 gives the full variable domain: KAGVTQTPRYLIKTRGQQVTLSCSPISGHRSVSWYQQTPGQGLQFLFEYFSETQRNKGNFPGRFSGRQFSNSRSEMNVSTLELGDSALYLCASSYTQGENGYTFGSGTRLTVV.

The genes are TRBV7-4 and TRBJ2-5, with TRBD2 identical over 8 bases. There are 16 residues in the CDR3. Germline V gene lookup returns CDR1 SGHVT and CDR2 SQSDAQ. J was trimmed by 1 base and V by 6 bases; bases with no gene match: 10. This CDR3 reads CASSPLAGLPQETQYF. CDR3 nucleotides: TGTGCCAGCAGTCCATTAGCGGGGTTACCCCAAGAGACCCAGTACTTC.

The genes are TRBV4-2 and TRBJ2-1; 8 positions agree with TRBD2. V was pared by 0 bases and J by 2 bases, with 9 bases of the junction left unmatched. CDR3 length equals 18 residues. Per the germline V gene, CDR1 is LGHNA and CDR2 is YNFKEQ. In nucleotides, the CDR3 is TGTGCCAGCAGCCAAGATTTATTCGGGGGGGGACCCTACAATGAGCAGTTCTTC. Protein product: CASSQDLFGGGPYNEQFF.

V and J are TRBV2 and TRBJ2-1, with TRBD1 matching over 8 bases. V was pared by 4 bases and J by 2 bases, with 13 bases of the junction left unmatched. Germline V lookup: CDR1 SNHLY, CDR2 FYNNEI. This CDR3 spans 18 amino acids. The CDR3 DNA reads TGTGCCAGCAGTGGATATCAGCAGGGGGCATTCGCCTACAATGAGCAGTTCTTC. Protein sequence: CASSGYQQGAFAYNEQFF.

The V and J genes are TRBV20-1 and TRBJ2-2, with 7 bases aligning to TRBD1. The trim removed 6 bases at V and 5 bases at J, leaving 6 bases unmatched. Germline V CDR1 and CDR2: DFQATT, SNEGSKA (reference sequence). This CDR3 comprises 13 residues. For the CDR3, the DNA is TGCAGTGCAAGGGGGCTGGGGACCGGGGAGCTGTTTTTT. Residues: CSARGLGTGELFF.

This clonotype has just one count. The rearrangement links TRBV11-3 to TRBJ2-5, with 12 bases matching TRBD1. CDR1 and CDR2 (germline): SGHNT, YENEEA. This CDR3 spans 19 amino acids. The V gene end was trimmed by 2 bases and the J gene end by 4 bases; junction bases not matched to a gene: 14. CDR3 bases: TGTGCCAGCAGCTTAACCGGGACAGGGGGCAGGGGATCGGGAGAGACCCAGTACTTC. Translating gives CASSLTGTGGRGSGETQYF.

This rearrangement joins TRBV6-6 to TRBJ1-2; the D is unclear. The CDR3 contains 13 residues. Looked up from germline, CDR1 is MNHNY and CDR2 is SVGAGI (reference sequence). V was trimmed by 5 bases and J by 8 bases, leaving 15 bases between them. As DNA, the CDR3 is TGTGCCAGCAGTGTTACGGGAGATGGGGGCTACACCTTC. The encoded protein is CASSVTGDGGYTF.

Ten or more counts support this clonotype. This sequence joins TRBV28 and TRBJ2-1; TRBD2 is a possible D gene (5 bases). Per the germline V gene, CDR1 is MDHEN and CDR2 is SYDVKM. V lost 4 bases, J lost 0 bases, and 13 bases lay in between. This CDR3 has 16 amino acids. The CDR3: CASSWFLGSSYNEQFF. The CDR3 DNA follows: TGTGCCAGCAGTTGGTTTTTGGGGAGCTCCTACAATGAGCAGTTCTTC. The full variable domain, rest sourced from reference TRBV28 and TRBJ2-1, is DVKVTQSSRYLVKRTGEKVFLECVQDMDHENMFWYRQDPGLGLRLIYFSYDVKMKEKGDIPEGYSVSREKKERFSLILESASTNQTSMYLCASSWFLGSSYNEQFFGPGTRLTVL.

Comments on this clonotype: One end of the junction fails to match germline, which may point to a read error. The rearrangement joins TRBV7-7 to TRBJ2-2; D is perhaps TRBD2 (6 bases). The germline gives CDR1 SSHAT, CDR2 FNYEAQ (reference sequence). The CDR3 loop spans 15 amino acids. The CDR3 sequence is CASSLGTDNTGELFF. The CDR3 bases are TGTGCTAGCAGCCTCGGGACTGATAACACCGGGGAGCTGTTTTTT.

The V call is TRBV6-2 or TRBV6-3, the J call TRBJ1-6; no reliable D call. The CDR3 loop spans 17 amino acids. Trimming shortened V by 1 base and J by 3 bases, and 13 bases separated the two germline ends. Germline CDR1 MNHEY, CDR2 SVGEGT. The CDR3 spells CASSYLTIAGYNSPLHF. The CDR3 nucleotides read TGTGCCAGCAGTTACTTGACCATCGCAGGCTATAATTCACCCCTCCACTTT.

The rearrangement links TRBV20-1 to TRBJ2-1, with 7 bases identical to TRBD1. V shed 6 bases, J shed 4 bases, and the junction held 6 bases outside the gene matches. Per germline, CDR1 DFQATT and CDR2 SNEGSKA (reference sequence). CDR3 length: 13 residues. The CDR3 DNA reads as TGCAGTGCAACCGGGACAGTTTACAATGAGCAGTTCTTC. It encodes CSATGTVYNEQFF.

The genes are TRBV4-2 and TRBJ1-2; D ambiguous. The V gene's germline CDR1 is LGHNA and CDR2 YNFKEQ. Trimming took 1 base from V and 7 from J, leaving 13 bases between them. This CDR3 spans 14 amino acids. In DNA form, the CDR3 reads TGTGCCAGCAGCCAAGGACAAGGACCTCCTGGCTACACCTTC. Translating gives CASSQGQGPPGYTF.

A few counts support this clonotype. This CDR3 reads CASGLGQGTSYEQYF. Written as DNA, the CDR3 is TGTGCTAGTGGTTTGGGACAGGGGACCTCCTACGAGCAGTACTTC. The V and J genes are TRBV12-5 and TRBJ2-7; TRBD1 matches at 8 bases. In germline, CDR1 is LGHNT, CDR2 FRNRAP. The CDR3 totals 15 residues. V lost 1 base, J lost 0 bases, and 2 bases stayed unmatched.

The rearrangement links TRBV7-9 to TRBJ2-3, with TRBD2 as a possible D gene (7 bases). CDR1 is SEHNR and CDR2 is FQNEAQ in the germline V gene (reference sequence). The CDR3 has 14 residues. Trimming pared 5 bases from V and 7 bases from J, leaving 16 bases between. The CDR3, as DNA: TGTGCCAGCAGCCCGCGGGGGCCGGGGAATACGCAGTATTTT. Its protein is CASSPRGPGNTQYF.

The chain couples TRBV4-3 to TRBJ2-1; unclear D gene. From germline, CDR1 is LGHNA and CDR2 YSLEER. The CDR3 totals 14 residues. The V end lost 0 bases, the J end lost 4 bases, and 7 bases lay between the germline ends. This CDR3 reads CASSQDDGYNEQFF. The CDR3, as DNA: TGCGCCAGCAGCCAAGATGATGGATACAATGAGCAGTTCTTC.

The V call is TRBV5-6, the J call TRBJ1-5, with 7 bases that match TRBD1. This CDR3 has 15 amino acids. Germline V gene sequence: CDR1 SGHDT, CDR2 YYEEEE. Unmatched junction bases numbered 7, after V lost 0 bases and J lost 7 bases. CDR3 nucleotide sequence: TGTGCCAGCAGCTTGGGAACAGGGGTGATACAGCCCCAGCATTTT. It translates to CASSLGTGVIQPQHF. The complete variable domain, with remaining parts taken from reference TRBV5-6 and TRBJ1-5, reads DAGVTQSPTHLIKTRGQQVTLRCSPKSGHDTVSWYQQALGQGPQFIFQYYEEEERQRGNFPDRFSGHQFPNYSSELNVNALLLGDSALYLCASSLGTGVIQPQHFGDGTRLSIL.

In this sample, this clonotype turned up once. The CDR3 nucleotides read TGTGCCAGCAGCTTAGGGGGGTATGAACAGCCCCAGCATTTT. This gives the protein CASSLGGYEQPQHF. The gene calls are TRBV7-9 and TRBJ1-5, with D maybe TRBD1 (5 bases). The CDR3 is 14 residues long. Trimming took off 1 base at V and 7 bases at J, with 11 bases between the two ends. Germline loops: CDR1 SEHNR, CDR2 FQNEAQ (reference sequence).

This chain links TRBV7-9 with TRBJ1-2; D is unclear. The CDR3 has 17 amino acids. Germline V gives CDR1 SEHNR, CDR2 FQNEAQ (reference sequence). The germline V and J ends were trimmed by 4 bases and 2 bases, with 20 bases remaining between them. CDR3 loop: CASSSPQVLVGNYGYTF. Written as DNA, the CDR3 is TGTGCCAGCAGCTCCCCCCAAGTCCTGGTGGGAAACTATGGCTACACCTTC.